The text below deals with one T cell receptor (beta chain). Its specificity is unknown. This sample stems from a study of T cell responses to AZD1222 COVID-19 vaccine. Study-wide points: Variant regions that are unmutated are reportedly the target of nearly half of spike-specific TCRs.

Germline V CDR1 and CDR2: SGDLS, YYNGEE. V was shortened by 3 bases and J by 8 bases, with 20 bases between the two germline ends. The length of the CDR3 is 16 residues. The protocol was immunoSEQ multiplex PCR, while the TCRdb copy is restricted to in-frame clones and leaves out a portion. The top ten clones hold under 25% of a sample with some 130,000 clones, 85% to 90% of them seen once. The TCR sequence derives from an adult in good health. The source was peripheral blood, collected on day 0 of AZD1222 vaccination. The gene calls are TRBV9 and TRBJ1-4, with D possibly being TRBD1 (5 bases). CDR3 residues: CASSASGANGGEKLFF. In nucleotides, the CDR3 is TGTGCCAGCAGCGCCTCCGGGGCGAACGGAGGGGAAAAACTGTTTTTT.